Shown below are 9 T cell receptor beta chains from a single sample sequenced in a study of blood T cell repertoires in COVID-19. The table came from immunoSEQ multiplex PCR; TCRdb's copy has only in-frame clones and leaves some out. The sample records under 25,000 clones, 75% to 90% being singletons. Sequencing used peripheral blood. Receptor source: a man older than 75 with active or convalescent COVID-19.

This chain connects TRBV5-1 to TRBJ1-2, with TRBD1 identical over 11 bases. The CDR3 spans 16 residues. J gave up 7 bases and V 4 bases, and 12 bases lay outside the gene matches. CDR1 is SGHRS and CDR2 is YFSETQ in the germline V gene. As DNA, the CDR3 is TGCGCCAGCAGCCCTGAGTTAGGACAGGGGGCTGTTGGCTACACCTTC. This translates into CASSPELGQGAVGYTF.

This chain joins TRBV29-1 and TRBJ2-7; D is perhaps TRBD2 (6 bases). Trimming shortened V by 3 bases and J by 7 bases, and 19 bases separated the two germline ends. The CDR3 covers 14 residues. The V gene's germline CDR1 is SQVTM and CDR2 ANQGSEA. The CDR3 region has the DNA TGCAGCGTTGAGGGTCTTGGGGACTCGGGGGAGCAGTACTTC. Protein product: CSVEGLGDSGEQYF.

The V and J genes are TRBV9 and TRBJ2-2; possible D gene TRBD2, 6 bases. There are 15 residues in the CDR3. CDR1 is SGDLS, CDR2 YYNGEE, per germline. V dropped 2 bases and J dropped 2 bases, with 10 bases sitting between them. In DNA, the CDR3 is TGTGCCAGCAGCGTTACCGGGACTAACACCGGGGAGCTGTTTTTT. Its protein is CASSVTGTNTGELFF.

The chain has TRBV7-3 and TRBJ1-6; possibly TRBD1 for D (6 bases). V was trimmed by 5 bases and J by 6 bases, leaving 17 bases between them. The CDR3 length is 16 residues. CDR1 is SGHTA and CDR2 is FQGTGA in the germline V gene. The CDR3 sequence is CASSHPTGSGNSPLHF. In DNA form, the CDR3 reads TGTGCCAGCAGCCACCCGACAGGTTCGGGTAATTCACCCCTCCACTTT. The complete variable domain, with remaining parts taken from reference TRBV7-3 and TRBJ1-6, reads GAGVSQTPSNKVTEKGKYVELRCDPISGHTALYWYRQSLGQGPEFLIYFQGTGAADDSGLPNDRFFAVRPEGSVSTLKIQRTERGDSAVYLCASSHPTGSGNSPLHFGNGTRLTVT.

The rearrangement links TRBV9 to TRBJ2-3; 9 bases are shared with TRBD1. The J segment lost 4 bases and the V segment lost 0 bases, leaving 3 bases of the junction unmatched. The CDR3 runs to 15 residues. Per germline, CDR1 SGDLS and CDR2 YYNGEE. This chain's CDR3 is CASSVEGQGADTQYF. The CDR3 region has the DNA TGTGCCAGCAGCGTAGAGGGACAGGGAGCAGATACGCAGTATTTT.

This chain connects TRBV29-1 to TRBJ2-6; maybe TRBD1 (5 bases). Trimming stripped 0 bases from V and 2 bases from J, with 11 bases between. CDR1 SQVTM and CDR2 ANQGSEA come from the germline V gene. This CDR3 has 16 amino acids. CDR3 loop: CSVEDLARAGANVLTF. The CDR3 coding sequence is TGCAGCGTTGAAGATCTCGCCAGGGCTGGGGCCAACGTCCTGACTTTC. The full variable domain, rest sourced from reference TRBV29-1 and TRBJ2-6, is SAVISQKPSRDICQRGTSLTIQCQVDSQVTMMFWYRQQPGQSLTLIATANQGSEATYESGFVIDKFPISRPNLTFSTLTVSNMSPEDSSIYLCSVEDLARAGANVLTFGAGSRLTVL.

This rearrangement joins TRBV11-2 to TRBJ2-7, with 8 bases aligning to TRBD1. V dropped 5 bases and J dropped 2; count of bases not matched to a gene: 5. The CDR3 sequence is 14 residues long. Germline V CDR1 and CDR2: SGHAT, FQNNGV. The CDR3 nucleotides read TGTGCCAGCAGCCTCACACAGGGGGCCTACGAGCAGTACTTC. This translates into CASSLTQGAYEQYF.

CDR3 loop: CASSVRTGVGEQYF. CDR3 sequence (DNA): TGTGCCAGCAGCGTACGGACAGGGGTAGGCGAGCAGTACTTC. The rearrangement links TRBV9 to TRBJ2-7; 9 nucleotides match TRBD1. Germline V lookup: CDR1 SGDLS, CDR2 YYNGEE. Unmatched junction bases numbered 5, after V lost 1 base and J lost 6 bases. The CDR3 runs to 14 residues.

The chain joins TRBV5-5 to TRBJ1-5, with unresolved D. Per the germline V gene, CDR1 is SGHKS and CDR2 is YYEKEE (reference sequence). This CDR3 comprises 15 residues. Trimming pared 1 base from V and 4 bases from J, leaving 12 bases between. The CDR3 here is CASSLFEQKNQPQHF. The DNA of the CDR3 is TGTGCCAGCAGCTTGTTTGAACAGAAAAATCAGCCCCAGCATTTT.